The rows below give T cell receptor beta chains drawn from one sample of a study of blood T cell repertoires in COVID-19. Sequencing was performed with immunoSEQ multiplex PCR; in TCRdb, only in-frame clones are kept and a portion is missing. The sample yields some 170,000 clones, about 76% seen once. The sequenced sample consisted of peripheral blood. The receptors were gathered from a woman in her forties or fifties with active or convalescent COVID-19. The CDR3 runs from the conserved cysteine through the conserved F or W. A D gene is named only where the DNA matches it firmly. A clone size is listed for some rows: how often the clone was seen (once, few, many), or a class if it is expanded.

d_gene | j_gene | v_gene | abundance | CDR3aa | CDR3nt
. | TRBJ2-5 | TRBV5-4 | . | CASSPAGRQETQYF | TGTGCCAGCAGCCCGGCAGGCCGACAAGAGACCCAGTACTTC
. | TRBJ1-3 | TRBV2 | . | CASNVGGSGNTIYF | TGTGCCAGCAACGTGGGAGGGTCTGGAAACACCATATATTTT
. | TRBJ2-7 | TRBV30 | . | CAWSDGARQYF | TGTGCCTGGAGTGATGGGGCAAGGCAGTACTTC
. | TRBJ1-1 | TRBV5-4 | . | CASSANRGWDTEAFF | TGTGCCAGCAGCGCTAACAGAGGGTGGGACACTGAAGCTTTCTTT
TRBD1 | TRBJ1-4 | TRBV5-1 | . | CASSPRTGANEKLFF | TGCGCCAGCAGCCCCAGGACAGGGGCTAATGAAAAACTGTTTTTT
. | TRBJ1-2 | TRBV29-1 | once | CSVERERNYGYTF | TGCAGCGTTGAAAGAGAACGGAACTATGGCTACACCTTC
TRBD1 | TRBJ1-5 | TRBV7-2 | once | CASSLNAGGYSNQPQHF | TGTGCCAGCAGCTTAAACGCAGGGGGCTATAGCAATCAGCCCCAGCATTTT
. | TRBJ1-6 | TRBV4-3 | . | CASSQSIQLGNSPLHF | TGCGCCAGCAGCCAATCGATCCAGCTAGGCAATTCACCCCTCCACTTT
TRBD2 | TRBJ2-5 | TRBV30 | . | CAWSGTSGGETQYF | TGTGCCTGGAGTGGGACTAGCGGGGGTGAGACCCAGTACTTC
. | TRBJ1-2 | TRBV30 | . | CAWRLLYGYTF | TGTGCCTGGAGGTTACTCTACGGCTACACCTTC
. | TRBJ2-1 | TRBV6-4 | once | CASSERGGRDNEQFF | TGTGCCAGCAGTGAACGCGGCGGCAGGGACAATGAGCAGTTCTTC
. | TRBJ1-3 | TRBV18 | few | CASSPQNANSGNTIYF | TGTGCCAGCTCACCACAAAACGCGAACTCTGGAAACACCATATATTTT
TRBD2 | TRBJ2-5 | TRBV19 | . | CASSPRLAPDQETQYF | TGTGCCAGTAGTCCCCGACTAGCGCCGGACCAAGAGACCCAGTACTTC
. | TRBJ2-6 | TRBV7-9 | . | CASSLYSGANVLTF | TGTGCCAGCAGCTTATACTCTGGGGCCAACGTCCTGACTTTC
. | TRBJ1-2 | TRBV30 | few | CAWSLGGRNYGYTF | TGTGCCTGGAGTCTCGGGGGGAGAAACTATGGCTACACCTTC
. | TRBJ1-3 | TRBV6-4 | . | CASSDPRCYDSLSGNTIYF | TGTGCCAGCAGTGACCCGCGATGCTATGACAGCCTCTCTGGAAACACCATATATTTT
TRBD2 | TRBJ2-2 | TRBV7-2 | . | CASSSLAGGPVGELFF | TGTGCCAGCAGCTCCTTAGCGGGGGGGCCTGTCGGGGAGCTGTTTTTT
. | TRBJ2-1 | TRBV1 | few | CTSSQEASGRVCEQFF | TGCACCAGCAGCCAAGAGGCTAGCGGGAGGGTATGTGAGCAGTTCTTC
. | TRBJ1-6 | TRBV5-6 | . | CASSLERRESPLHF | TGTGCCAGCAGCTTGGAAAGGAGGGAGTCACCCCTCCACTTT
TRBD1 | TRBJ2-6 | TRBV28 | few | CASSSGGAGANVLTF | TGTGCCAGCAGTTCAGGGGGCGCTGGGGCCAACGTCCTGACTTTC
TRBD2 | TRBJ2-1 | TRBV28 | . | CASRGLAGGSYNEQFF | TGTGCCAGCAGGGGGCTAGCGGGAGGTTCCTACAATGAGCAGTTCTTC
TRBD2 | TRBJ2-1 | TRBV3-1/TRBV3-2 | . | CASSQLSGGTYNEQFF | TGTGCCAGCAGCCAACTAAGCGGGGGAACTTACAATGAGCAGTTCTTC
. | TRBJ1-6 | TRBV11-2 | . | CASSFGWAGYNSPLHF | TGTGCCAGCAGCTTCGGATGGGCGGGGTATAATTCACCCCTCCACTTT
. | TRBJ2-5 | TRBV7-6 | . | CASSSLQGETQYF | TGTGCCAGCAGCTCCCTCCAGGGGGAGACCCAGTACTTC
. | TRBJ1-3 | TRBV6-5 | . | CASSRQGRGGNTIYF | TGTGCCAGCAGCCGGCAGGGGAGGGGAGGAAACACCATATATTTT
. | TRBJ1-5 | TRBV5-8 | . | CASSLGAQQPTGGNQPQHF | TGTGCCAGCAGCTTGGGGGCTCAGCAGCCGACGGGGGGCAATCAGCCCCAGCATTTT
. | TRBJ2-3 | TRBV28 | . | CASSLVKADTQYF | TGTGCCAGCAGTCTAGTAAAAGCGGATACGCAGTATTTT
TRBD1 | TRBJ1-2 | TRBV27 | . | CASSSATRQGVGYGYTF | TGTGCCAGCAGTTCGGCCACAAGGCAGGGGGTGGGCTATGGCTACACCTTC
. | TRBJ1-6 | TRBV3-1/TRBV3-2 | . | CASSQRTGNNSPLHF | TGTGCCAGCAGCCAACGCACAGGGAATAATTCACCCCTCCACTTT
. | TRBJ2-3 | TRBV5-6 | . | CASSADFLSTDTQYF | TGTGCCAGCAGCGCGGACTTCCTTAGCACAGATACGCAGTATTTT
. | TRBJ1-1 | TRBV7-2 | . | CASSDQGIGTEAFF | TGTGCCAGCAGTGATCAGGGGATAGGGACTGAAGCTTTCTTT
TRBD1 | TRBJ1-1 | TRBV18 | . | CASSPRPFTNRGSEAFF | TGTGCCAGCTCACCACGACCCTTCACCAACAGGGGTAGTGAAGCTTTCTTT
. | TRBJ1-6 | TRBV14 | once | CASSHPAGTRNSPLHF | TGTGCCAGCAGCCACCCGGCCGGGACTCGCAATTCACCCCTCCACTTT
TRBD1 | TRBJ1-3 | TRBV14 | . | CASSRGTATGNTIYF | TGTGCCAGCAGCCGGGGGACAGCGACTGGAAACACCATATATTTT
. | TRBJ1-1 | TRBV6-2/TRBV6-3 | many | CASSFLSGDRTEAFF | TGTGCCAGCAGTTTCCTTTCGGGGGATCGCACTGAAGCTTTCTTT
TRBD1 | TRBJ1-1 | TRBV19 | . | CASSTQTGALNTEAFF | TGTGCCAGTAGTACACAGACAGGGGCTTTGAACACTGAAGCTTTCTTT
. | TRBJ1-3 | TRBV7-9 | . | CASSPRVGAGSGNTIYF | TGTGCCAGCAGCCCAAGAGTAGGTGCGGGCTCTGGAAACACCATATATTTT
. | TRBJ1-3 | TRBV9 | . | CASSVKGEGHTIYF | TGTGCCAGCAGCGTAAAGGGGGAGGGTCACACCATATATTTT
TRBD1 | TRBJ1-1 | TRBV30 | . | CAWRDPGGTEAFF | TGTGCCTGGAGGGACCCAGGGGGAACTGAAGCTTTCTTT
TRBD2 | TRBJ2-3 | TRBV7-6 | . | CASSLRVAGAGSMDTQYF | TGTGCCAGCAGCTTAAGGGTAGCGGGGGCGGGGTCTATGGATACGCAGTATTTT
. | TRBJ1-6 | TRBV4-2 | . | CASSQDMGGGLYNSPLHF | TGTGCCAGCAGCCAAGATATGGGAGGTGGCCTCTATAATTCACCCCTCCACTTT
. | TRBJ1-2 | TRBV7-3 | few | CASSPGVLYGYTF | TGTGCCAGCAGCCCAGGGGTTCTCTATGGCTACACCTTC
TRBD1 | TRBJ1-4 | TRBV11-2 | . | CASSLGGTGHEKLFF | TGTGCCAGCAGCTTAGGCGGGACAGGGCACGAAAAACTGTTTTTT
TRBD1 | TRBJ1-1 | TRBV7-2 | once | CASSLEGTGDTEAFF | TGTGCCAGCAGCTTAGAAGGGACAGGGGACACTGAAGCTTTCTTT
TRBD2 | TRBJ2-1 | TRBV4-2 | . | CASSPVAGGYNEQFF | TGTGCCAGCAGCCCCGTAGCGGGGGGGTACAATGAGCAGTTCTTC
TRBD2 | TRBJ2-2 | TRBV15 | . | CATSNKGLAGAGSNTGELFF | TGTGCCACCAGCAATAAGGGACTAGCGGGGGCCGGGTCGAACACCGGGGAGCTGTTTTTT
TRBD1 | TRBJ1-2 | TRBV9 | . | CASSMGTGGMYGYTF | TGTGCCAGCAGCATGGGGACAGGGGGCATGTATGGCTACACCTTC
TRBD1 | TRBJ1-2 | TRBV19 | . | CASSIETGSPYGYTF | TGTGCCAGTAGTATAGAGACAGGGTCCCCCTATGGCTACACCTTC
. | TRBJ2-5 | TRBV19 | . | CATRTTVQETQYF | TGTGCCACCCGGACAACTGTCCAAGAGACCCAGTACTTC
TRBD2 | TRBJ2-1 | TRBV19 | . | CASSPGTSGGGFNEQFF | TGTGCCAGTAGTCCCGGGACTAGCGGGGGGGGCTTCAATGAGCAGTTCTTC
. | TRBJ1-6 | TRBV4-3 | once | CASSQDYQTVNSPLHF | TGCGCCAGCAGCCAAGACTACCAGACAGTTAATTCACCCCTCCACTTT
. | TRBJ1-5 | TRBV11-1 | . | CASSLGTGNQPQHF | TGTGCCAGCAGCCTCGGGACTGGTAATCAGCCCCAGCATTTT
. | TRBJ1-6 | TRBV28 | . | CASSLSRNNSPLHF | TGTGCCAGCAGTTTAAGCAGGAATAATTCACCCCTCCACTTT